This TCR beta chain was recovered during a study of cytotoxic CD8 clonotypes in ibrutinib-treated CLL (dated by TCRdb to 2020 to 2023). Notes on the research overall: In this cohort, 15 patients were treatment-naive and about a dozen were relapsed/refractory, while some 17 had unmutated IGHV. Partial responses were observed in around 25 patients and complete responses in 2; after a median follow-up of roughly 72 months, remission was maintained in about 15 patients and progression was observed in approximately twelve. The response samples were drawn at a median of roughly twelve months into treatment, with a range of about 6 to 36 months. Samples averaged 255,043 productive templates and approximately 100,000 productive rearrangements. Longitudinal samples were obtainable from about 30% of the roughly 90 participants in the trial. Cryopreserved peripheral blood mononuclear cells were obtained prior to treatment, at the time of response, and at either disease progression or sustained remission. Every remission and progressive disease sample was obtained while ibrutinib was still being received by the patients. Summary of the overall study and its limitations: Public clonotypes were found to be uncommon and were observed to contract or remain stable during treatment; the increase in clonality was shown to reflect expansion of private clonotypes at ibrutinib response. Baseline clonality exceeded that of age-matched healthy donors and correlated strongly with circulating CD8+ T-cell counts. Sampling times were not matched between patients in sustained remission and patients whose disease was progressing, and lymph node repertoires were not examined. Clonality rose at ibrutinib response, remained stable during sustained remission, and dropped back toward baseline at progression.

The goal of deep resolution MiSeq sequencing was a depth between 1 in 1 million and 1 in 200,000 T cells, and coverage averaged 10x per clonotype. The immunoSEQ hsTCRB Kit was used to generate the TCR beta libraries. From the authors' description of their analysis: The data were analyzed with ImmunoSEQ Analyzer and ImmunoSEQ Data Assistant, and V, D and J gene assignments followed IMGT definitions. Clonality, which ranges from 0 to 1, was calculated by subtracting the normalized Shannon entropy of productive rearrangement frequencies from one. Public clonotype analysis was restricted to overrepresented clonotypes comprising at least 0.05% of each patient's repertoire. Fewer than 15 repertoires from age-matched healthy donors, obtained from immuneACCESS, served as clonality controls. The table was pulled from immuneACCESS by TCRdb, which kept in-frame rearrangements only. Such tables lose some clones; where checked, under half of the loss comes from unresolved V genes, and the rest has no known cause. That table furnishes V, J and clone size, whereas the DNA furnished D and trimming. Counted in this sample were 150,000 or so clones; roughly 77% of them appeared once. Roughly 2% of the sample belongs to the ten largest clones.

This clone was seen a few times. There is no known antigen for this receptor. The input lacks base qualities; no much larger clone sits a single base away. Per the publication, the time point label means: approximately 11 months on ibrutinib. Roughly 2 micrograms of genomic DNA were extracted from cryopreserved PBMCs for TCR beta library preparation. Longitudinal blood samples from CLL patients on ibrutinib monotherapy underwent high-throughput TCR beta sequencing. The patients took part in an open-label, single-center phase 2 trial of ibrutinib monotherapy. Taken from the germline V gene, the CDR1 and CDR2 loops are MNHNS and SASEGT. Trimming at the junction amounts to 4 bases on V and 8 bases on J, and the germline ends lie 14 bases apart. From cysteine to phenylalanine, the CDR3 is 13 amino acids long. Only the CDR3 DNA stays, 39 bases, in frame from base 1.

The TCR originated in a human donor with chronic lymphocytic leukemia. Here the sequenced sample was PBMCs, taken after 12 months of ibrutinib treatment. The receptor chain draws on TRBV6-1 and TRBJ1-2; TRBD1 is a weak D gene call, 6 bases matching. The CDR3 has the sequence CASSVLQGGGYTF. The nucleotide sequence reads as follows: TGTGCCAGCAGTGTACTACAGGGTGGCGGCTACACCTTC.